What follows are 16 T cell receptor beta chains derived from one specimen sequenced in a study of Graves' ophthalmopathy and Graves' hyperthyroidism. The TCR beta CDR3 regions underwent amplification from RNA transcripts. HTBI primers were used in a first-round RT-PCR, which preceded a second-round multiplex PCR. MiXCR was run by TCRdb on the multiplex PCR reads, yielding one entry per CDR3 protein. The table shows hundreds of thousands of distinct CDR3 sequences, with roughly 21% occurring only once. Specimen: peripheral blood. All receptors derive from a woman aged 50 to 65 with Graves' ophthalmopathy.

This clonotype was detected many times. The genes are TRBV19 and TRBJ1-1; 9 bases are a match to TRBD1. The CDR3 length is 17 residues. CDR1 is LNHDA, CDR2 SQIVND, per germline (reference sequence). The ends lost 4 bases at V and 0 bases at J; junction bases unmatched: 9. The CDR3 sequence is CASSTVPGQGLNTEAFF. For the CDR3, the DNA is TGTGCCAGTAGTACAGTCCCGGGACAGGGACTGAACACTGAAGCTTTCTTT.

This clonotype appeared a single time. The chain couples TRBV18 to TRBJ2-7; TRBD2 might be the D (5 bases). The CDR3 has 15 residues. Deletions cut 2 bases from V and 4 bases from J, with 15 bases between. CDR1 is KGHSH and CDR2 is LQKENI in the germline V gene. The CDR3 DNA is TGTGCCAGCTCACCATTAGATCGAGGGTCATACGAGCAGTACTTC. Its protein product is CASSPLDRGSYEQYF.

This clonotype showed up many times. This chain links TRBV4-1 with TRBJ2-2; D not certain. Germline CDR1 reads MGHRA; CDR2 reads YSYEKL. Trimming shortened V by 8 bases and J by 6 bases, and 19 bases separated the two germline ends. The CDR3 contains 15 residues. CDR3 bases: TGCGCCAGCCATGGCGTGTTCTCTGGCGCCGGGGAGCTGTTTTTT. This sequence encodes CASHGVFSGAGELFF.

This chain links TRBV12-3 or TRBV12-4 with TRBJ1-2; D call uncertain. The CDR3 length is 15 residues. With 6 bases removed from V and 1 base from J, the gap between germline ends came to 15 bases. DNA for the CDR3: TGTGCCAGCAGCCAGCATTCGACTGGTAACTATGGCTACACCTTC. Translation: CASSQHSTGNYGYTF.

In its sample, this clonotype was seen many times. The rearrangement joins TRBV20-1 to TRBJ2-7, with 8 bases fitting TRBD1. The CDR3 has 17 residues. With V trimmed by 3 bases and J by 2 bases, 15 bases remained unmatched. The germline V gene has CDR1 DFQATT and CDR2 SNEGSKA (reference sequence). The chain's CDR3 is CSASFIRTGWLTYEQYF. The CDR3, as DNA: TGCAGTGCTAGCTTCATTAGGACAGGGTGGCTCACCTACGAGCAGTACTTC.

This clonotype was counted many times. V usage is TRBV6-5 and J usage is TRBJ1-6, with D possibly being TRBD1 (6 bases). Germline CDR1 is MNHEY and CDR2 is SVGAGI. Trimming pared 2 bases from V and 8 bases from J, leaving 10 bases between. The CDR3 loop spans 14 amino acids. The CDR3: CASSYGGSDSPLHF. For the CDR3, the DNA is TGTGCCAGCAGTTACGGGGGCAGTGATTCACCCCTCCACTTT.

This clonotype has at least ten counts. The chain couples TRBV9 to TRBJ2-5; the match to TRBD2 covers 9 bases. V shed 0 bases, J shed 4 bases, and the junction held 4 bases outside the gene matches. This CDR3 is 15 amino acids long. CDR1 and CDR2 (germline): SGDLS, YYNGEE. CDR3 sequence reads: CASSVGLAGRETQYF. In DNA form, the CDR3 reads TGTGCCAGCAGCGTAGGTCTAGCGGGAAGAGAGACCCAGTACTTC. The variable domain in full, completed from reference TRBV9 and TRBJ2-5, reads DSGVTQTPKHLITATGQRVTLRCSPRSGDLSVYWYQQSLDQGLQFLIQYYNGEERAKGNILERFSAQQFPDLHSELNLSSLELGDSALYFCASSVGLAGRETQYFGPGTRLLVL.

This clonotype was detected ten times or more. The V call is TRBV4-1, the J call TRBJ1-5; 9 nucleotides align to TRBD1. Germline V gives CDR1 MGHRA, CDR2 YSYEKL. The CDR3 length is 14 residues. J gave up 6 bases and V 5 bases, and 5 bases lay outside the gene matches. The CDR3 loop reads CASSATGGSQPQHF. The CDR3 DNA reads TGCGCCAGCAGCGCCACAGGGGGCAGTCAGCCCCAGCATTTT.

This clonotype occurred a few times. The gene calls are TRBV9 and TRBJ2-2; 13 nucleotides align to TRBD2. Trimming at V came to 2 bases and at J to 4 bases, leaving 17 bases not matched to a gene. The CDR3 is 21 amino acids. CDR1 is SGDLS, CDR2 YYNGEE, per germline. The CDR3 here is CASSVQGGTSGKIKGTGELFF. Written as DNA, the CDR3 is TGTGCCAGCAGCGTTCAAGGTGGGACTAGCGGGAAAATAAAGGGCACCGGGGAGCTGTTTTTT.

V usage is TRBV6-2 or TRBV6-3 and J usage is TRBJ1-1, with D uncertain. Trimming took off 5 bases at V and 1 base at J, with 8 bases between the two ends. The CDR3 has 13 amino acids. Germline V gene lookup returns CDR1 MNHEY and CDR2 SVGEGT. CDR3 DNA: TGTGCCAGCAGTAACCTTAAGAACACTGAAGCTTTCTTT. It yields the protein CASSNLKNTEAFF.

This clonotype was counted at least ten times. DNA for the CDR3: TGCAGCGTTGAAGACGGACAGGGGCTCAGCTACGAGCAGTACTTC. Translated: CSVEDGQGLSYEQYF. This chain links TRBV29-1 with TRBJ2-7; TRBD1 agrees at 9 bases. CDR3 length equals 15 residues. In germline, CDR1 is SQVTM, CDR2 ANQGSEA. V was pared by 0 bases and J by 3 bases, with 6 bases of the junction left unmatched.

The table lists this clonotype with many counts. This sequence joins TRBV28 and TRBJ2-5; TRBD2 is a possible D gene (7 bases). The length of the CDR3 is 15 residues. Germline loops: CDR1 MDHEN, CDR2 SYDVKM. Deletions cut 7 bases from V and 5 bases from J, with 20 bases between. CDR3: CASTLQRGGRETQYF. The CDR3 coding sequence is TGTGCCAGCACGTTACAGAGGGGGGGACGGGAGACCCAGTACTTC.

This clonotype was seen many times. CDR3 in amino acids: CASRPHEGPEVGEQYF. CDR3 bases: TGTGCCAGCAGACCCCACGAGGGCCCGGAGGTTGGCGAGCAGTACTTC. The J gene is TRBJ2-7, the V gene TRBV6-1, with D possibly being TRBD2 (5 bases). V was cut by 6 bases and J by 6 bases, with 24 bases left in between. The germline V gene encodes CDR1 MNHNS and CDR2 SASEGT. The length of the CDR3 is 16 residues.

This clonotype was seen more than once but under ten times. The chain employs TRBV30 and TRBJ2-7; D call uncertain. The germline V gene encodes CDR1 GTSNPN and CDR2 SVGIG (reference sequence). The CDR3 runs to 12 residues. Trimming stripped 1 base from V and 4 bases from J, with 8 bases between. CDR3 loop: CAWSESGYEQYF. CDR3 DNA sequence: TGTGCCTGGAGTGAATCTGGTTACGAGCAGTACTTC. Full variable domain (outside the CDR3, taken from reference TRBV30 and TRBJ2-7): SQTIHQWPATLVQPVGSPLSLECTVEGTSNPNLYWYRQAAGRGLQLLFYSVGIGQISSEVPQNLSASRPQDRQFILSSKKLLLSDSGFYLCAWSESGYEQYFGPGTRLTVT.

J is TRBJ2-4 and V is TRBV18; tentative D call: TRBD2 (5 bases). This CDR3 is 17 amino acids long. CDR1 is KGHSH, CDR2 LQKENI, per germline. Trimming took 4 bases from V and 1 from J, leaving 17 bases between them. The CDR3 region is CASSRVVGDGAKNIQYF. The CDR3 region has the DNA TGTGCCAGCTCACGGGTGGTGGGAGACGGTGCCAAAAACATTCAGTACTTC.

In its sample, this clonotype was seen a few times. V is TRBV18 and J is TRBJ2-2, with 11 nucleotides matching TRBD1. The CDR3 spans 15 residues. The V gene end was trimmed by 3 bases and the J gene end by 6 bases; junction bases not matched to a gene: 3. Germline loops: CDR1 KGHSH, CDR2 LQKENI. The chain's CDR3 is CASSPRTGGAGELFF. The CDR3 DNA follows: TGTGCCAGCTCACCGAGGACAGGGGGCGCCGGGGAGCTGTTTTTT.